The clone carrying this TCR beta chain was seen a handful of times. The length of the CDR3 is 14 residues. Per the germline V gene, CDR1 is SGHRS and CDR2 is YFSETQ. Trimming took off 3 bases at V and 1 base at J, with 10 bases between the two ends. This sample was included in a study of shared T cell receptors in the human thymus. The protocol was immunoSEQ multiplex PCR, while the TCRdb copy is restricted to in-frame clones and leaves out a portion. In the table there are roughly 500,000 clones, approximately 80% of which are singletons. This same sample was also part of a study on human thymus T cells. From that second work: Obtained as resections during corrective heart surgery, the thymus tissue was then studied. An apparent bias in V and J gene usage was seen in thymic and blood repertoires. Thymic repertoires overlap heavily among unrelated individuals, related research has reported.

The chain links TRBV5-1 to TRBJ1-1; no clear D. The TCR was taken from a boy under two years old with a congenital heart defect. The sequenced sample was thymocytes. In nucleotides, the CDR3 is TGCGCCAGCAGCTCCGGACTGGGGAACACTGAAGCTTTCTTT. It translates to CASSSGLGNTEAFF. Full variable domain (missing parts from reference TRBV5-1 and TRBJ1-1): KAGVTQTPRYLIKTRGQQVTLSCSPISGHRSVSWYQQTPGQGLQFLFEYFSETQRNKGNFPGRFSGRQFSNSRSEMNVSTLELGDSALYLCASSSGLGNTEAFFGQGTRLTVV.